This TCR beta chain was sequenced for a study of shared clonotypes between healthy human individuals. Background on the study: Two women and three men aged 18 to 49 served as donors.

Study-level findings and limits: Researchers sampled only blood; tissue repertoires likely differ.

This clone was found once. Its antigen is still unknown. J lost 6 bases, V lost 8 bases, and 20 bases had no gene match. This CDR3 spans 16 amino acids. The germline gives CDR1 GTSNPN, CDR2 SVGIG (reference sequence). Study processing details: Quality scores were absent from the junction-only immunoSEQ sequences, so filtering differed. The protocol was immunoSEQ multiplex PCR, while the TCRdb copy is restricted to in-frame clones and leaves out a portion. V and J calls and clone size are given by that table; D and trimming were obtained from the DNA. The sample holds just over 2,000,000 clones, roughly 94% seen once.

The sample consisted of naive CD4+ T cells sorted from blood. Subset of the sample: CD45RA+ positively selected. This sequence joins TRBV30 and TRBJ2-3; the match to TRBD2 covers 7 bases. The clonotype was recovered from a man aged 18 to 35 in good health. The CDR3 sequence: CAAYHGLVPSGDTQYF. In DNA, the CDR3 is TGTGCCGCTTACCATGGACTAGTACCATCCGGGGATACGCAGTATTTT.